This TCR beta chain originates from a study of T cells in Graves' hyperthyroidism and ophthalmopathy. Study-wide results and caveats: By a 13 V-J model, ophthalmopathy was set apart from stable hyperthyroidism.

The source material, RNA transcripts, was used to amplify TCR beta CDR3 regions. The HTBI set primed first-round TCR CDR3 RT-PCR. TCRdb reprocessed the multiplex PCR reads with MiXCR, giving one entry per CDR3 protein. This repertoire shows fewer than 850,000 distinct CDR3 sequences, 17% found once; its top ten account for around 16%. Comment on this clonotype: Its target is not known. This may be a read error, as it is one base from a much larger clone.

V trimming: 0 bases; J trimming: 4 bases; junction bases outside the gene matches: 7. Germline V gene lookup returns CDR1 SGHRS and CDR2 YFSETQ. The CDR3 consists of 16 residues. An absence of ophthalmopathy progression within 18 months meant stable Graves' hyperthyroidism. PBMCs stemmed from less than 13 ml fresh peripheral blood. Sequenced material: blood. The chain couples TRBV5-1 to TRBJ2-3, with 8 nucleotides matching TRBD2. The clonotype comes from a man in his fifties or sixties with Graves' hyperthyroidism. The CDR3: CASSLAGTRGADTQYF. For the CDR3, the DNA is TGCGCCAGCAGCTTGGCAGGGACTAGAGGCGCAGATACGCAGTATTTT.